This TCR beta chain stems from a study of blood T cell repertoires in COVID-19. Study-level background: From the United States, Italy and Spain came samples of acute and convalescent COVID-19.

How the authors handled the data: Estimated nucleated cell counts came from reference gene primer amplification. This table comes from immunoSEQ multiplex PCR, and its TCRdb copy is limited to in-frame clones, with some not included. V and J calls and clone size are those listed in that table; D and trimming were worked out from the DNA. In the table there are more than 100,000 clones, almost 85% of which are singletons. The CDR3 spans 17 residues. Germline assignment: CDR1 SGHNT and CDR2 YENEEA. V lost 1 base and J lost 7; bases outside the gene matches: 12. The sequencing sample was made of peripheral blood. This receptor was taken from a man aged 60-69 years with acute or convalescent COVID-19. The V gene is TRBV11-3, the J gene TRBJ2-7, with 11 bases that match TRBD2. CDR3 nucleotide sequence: TGTGCCAGCAGCTTAGGGACTAGCGGGCGGCCTTTAGGAGAGCAGTACTTC. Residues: CASSLGTSGRPLGEQYF.